These 6 T cell receptor beta chains were sequenced from one sample in a study of OX40 agonist ivuxolimab in advanced cancers. Profiled with immunoSEQ multiplex PCR; TCRdb holds only in-frame clones, not every one. The table has tens of thousands of clones, roughly 79% seen once. Sequenced material: CD4+ or CD8+ T cells sorted from blood, taken in a trial of the OX40 agonist ivuxolimab. The source of these receptors is an adult with an advanced solid tumor such as melanoma, head and neck, liver or kidney cancer.

The chain combines TRBV27 with TRBJ1-2, with D perhaps matching TRBD1 (5 bases). The V end lost 7 bases, the J end lost 6 bases, and 15 bases lay between the germline ends. There are 13 residues in the CDR3. Germline-derived CDR1 and CDR2 are MNHEY and SMNVEV (reference sequence). CDR3 DNA sequence: TGTGCCAGCAAACCCAGGGAGGGGAATGGCTACACCTTC. It codes for CASKPREGNGYTF.

The chain has TRBV19 and TRBJ2-7, with 9 positions matching TRBD2. Germline lookup yields CDR1 LNHDA and CDR2 SQIVND (reference sequence). The V gene end was trimmed by 1 base and the J gene end by 2 bases; junction bases not matched to a gene: 0. CDR3 length: 14 residues. The CDR3 loop reads CASSIGGGAYEQYF. The CDR3 nucleotides read TGTGCCAGTAGTATAGGCGGGGGGGCCTACGAGCAGTACTTC.

This rearrangement joins TRBV6-5 to TRBJ2-2; D is uncertain. In germline, CDR1 is MNHEY, CDR2 SVGAGI. CDR3 length equals 14 residues. V was pared by 4 bases and J by 5 bases, with 11 bases between. The CDR3 DNA follows: TGTGCCAGCAGTTGGTCCACGGAGACCGGGGAGCTGTTTTTT. Protein product: CASSWSTETGELFF.

The genes are TRBV6-5 and TRBJ2-4; possible D gene TRBD2, 6 bases. From germline, CDR1 is MNHEY and CDR2 SVGAGI. The CDR3 has 13 residues. V lost 8 bases and J 3 bases, leaving 11 bases between the germline ends. The CDR3 here is CASRRDHKNIQYF. The CDR3 DNA reads TGTGCCAGCCGGAGGGACCACAAAAACATTCAGTACTTC.

V usage is TRBV2 and J usage is TRBJ1-5; D possibly corresponds to TRBD1 (6 bases). Trimming shortened V by 5 bases and J by 7 bases, and 15 bases separated the two germline ends. The germline gives CDR1 SNHLY, CDR2 FYNNEI. The CDR3 is 14 amino acids. The DNA of the CDR3 is TGTGCCAGCAGTCGAACAGGGTTCGGGCAGCCCCAGCATTTT. It translates to CASSRTGFGQPQHF.

V usage is TRBV18 and J usage is TRBJ1-6; D perhaps matches TRBD1 (6 bases). This CDR3 contains 14 residues. From germline, CDR1 is KGHSH and CDR2 LQKENI. The V and J ends lost 3 bases and 6 bases respectively, with 9 bases between them. For the CDR3, the DNA is TGTGCCAGCTCACCTGGACAGCTTAATTCACCCCTCCACTTT. Protein: CASSPGQLNSPLHF.